A selection of T cell receptor beta chains follows, all from one sample in a study of T cells in Graves' hyperthyroidism and ophthalmopathy. TCRdb analysed the multiplex PCR reads with MiXCR anew, one entry per CDR3 protein. The table records 370,000 or so distinct CDR3 sequences, just under 25% of them present only once. Sequenced sample: blood. The receptors here all came from a middle-aged man with Graves' hyperthyroidism. The CDR3 runs from the conserved cysteine through the conserved F or W. The D gene is left open where the match is weak.

d_gene: -
v_gene: TRBV7-2
CDR3aa: CASSSSSSSTDTQYF

d_gene: -
v_gene: TRBV20-1
CDR3aa: CSASPQAGETQYF

d_gene: -
v_gene: TRBV7-9
CDR3aa: CASSQFQFF

d_gene: TRBD1
v_gene: TRBV7-2
CDR3aa: CASNLGTGGSNEQFF

d_gene: -
v_gene: TRBV20-1
CDR3aa: CSASGSDSYNEQFF

d_gene: TRBD1
v_gene: TRBV7-3
CDR3aa: CASSLVGQGRTGELFF

d_gene: TRBD1
v_gene: TRBV7-2
CDR3aa: CASSPTGGGRGYTF

d_gene: TRBD2
v_gene: TRBV15
CDR3aa: CATSTRRGSGRAKWGNEQFF

d_gene: -
v_gene: TRBV11-2
CDR3aa: CASSSRGGSNTEAFF

d_gene: -
v_gene: TRBV28
CDR3aa: CASKGISRSNEQFF

d_gene: TRBD2
v_gene: TRBV3-1
CDR3aa: CASSPRTSADNEQFF

d_gene: TRBD2
v_gene: TRBV3-1
CDR3aa: CASSPRLAGYDEQYF

d_gene: -
v_gene: TRBV28
CDR3aa: CASSGLHEETQYF

d_gene: -
v_gene: TRBV27
CDR3aa: CASISGFGGELFF

d_gene: TRBD1
v_gene: TRBV29-1
CDR3aa: CSVRPGGSEAFF

d_gene: -
v_gene: TRBV27
CDR3aa: CASSFTASYEQYF

d_gene: -
v_gene: TRBV11-2
CDR3aa: CASSLVLGGADTQYF

d_gene: TRBD2
v_gene: TRBV28
CDR3aa: CASSSPTSLSSYNEQFF

d_gene: TRBD2
v_gene: TRBV12-3/TRBV12-4
CDR3aa: CASSPGLAGGSDTGELFF

d_gene: -
v_gene: TRBV25-1
CDR3aa: CASSDPKAQQGSEAFF

d_gene: -
v_gene: TRBV19
CDR3aa: CASSIRQVGQETQYF

d_gene: -
v_gene: TRBV28
CDR3aa: CASSLGGTAFF

d_gene: -
v_gene: TRBV5-1
CDR3aa: CASSPRSASEQYF

d_gene: TRBD2
v_gene: TRBV20-1
CDR3aa: CSARLAGDAYNEQFF

d_gene: -
v_gene: TRBV29-1
CDR3aa: CSVLRAGTGTEAFF

d_gene: -
v_gene: TRBV27
CDR3aa: CASSFPPGASYNEQFF

d_gene: -
v_gene: TRBV29-1
CDR3aa: CSVGGGSYEQYF

d_gene: TRBD2
v_gene: TRBV29-1
CDR3aa: CSVAVAGVGTDTQYF

d_gene: TRBD2
v_gene: TRBV6-1
CDR3aa: CASSELSGRLGPNEQFF

d_gene: -
v_gene: TRBV5-1
CDR3aa: CASSSYRGGYTDTQYF

d_gene: -
v_gene: TRBV11-2
CDR3aa: CASSFLRHSPLHF

d_gene: -
v_gene: TRBV7-9
CDR3aa: CASSVAARGNEQFF

d_gene: -
v_gene: TRBV5-1
CDR3aa: CASSSTGRAFF

d_gene: -
v_gene: TRBV6-1
CDR3aa: CASSLLGRGAYEQYF

d_gene: -
v_gene: TRBV7-6
CDR3aa: CASSSNAGSTAQYF

d_gene: TRBD1
v_gene: TRBV29-1
CDR3aa: CSARDRGTEQYF

d_gene: -
v_gene: TRBV5-1
CDR3aa: CASSLAGGGANIQYF

d_gene: -
v_gene: TRBV12-3/TRBV12-4
CDR3aa: CASSPRTGKQETQYF

d_gene: -
v_gene: TRBV9
CDR3aa: CASSVKGSSYEQYF

d_gene: -
v_gene: TRBV14
CDR3aa: CASSQVGASANYGYTF

d_gene: TRBD2
v_gene: TRBV20-1
CDR3aa: CSARDPSGTGSTQYF

d_gene: TRBD2
v_gene: TRBV12-5
CDR3aa: CASGLSASGNTDTQYF

d_gene: TRBD2
v_gene: TRBV6-1
CDR3aa: CASSRRLAGGPGTDTQYF

d_gene: -
v_gene: TRBV7-9
CDR3aa: CASSLGETDFDEQYF

d_gene: TRBD2
v_gene: TRBV5-5
CDR3aa: CASSWERGGSYNEQFF

d_gene: TRBD1
v_gene: TRBV7-2
CDR3aa: CASRRIRGQGSYEQYF

d_gene: -
v_gene: TRBV19
CDR3aa: CASTTDLGNEQFF

d_gene: -
v_gene: TRBV12-3/TRBV12-4
CDR3aa: CASSFGRAYEQYF